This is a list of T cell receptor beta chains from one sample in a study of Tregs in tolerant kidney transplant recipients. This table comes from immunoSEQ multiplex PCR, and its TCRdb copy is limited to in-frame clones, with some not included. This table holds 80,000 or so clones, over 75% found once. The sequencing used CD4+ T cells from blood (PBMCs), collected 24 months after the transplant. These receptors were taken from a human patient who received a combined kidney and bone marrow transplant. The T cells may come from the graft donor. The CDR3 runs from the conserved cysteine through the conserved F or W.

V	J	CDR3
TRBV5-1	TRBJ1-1	CASSSLMNTEAFF
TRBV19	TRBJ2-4	CASSISLAKNIQYF
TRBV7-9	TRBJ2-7	CASSLEVRGREQYF
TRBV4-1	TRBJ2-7	CASSQRDSTYEQYF
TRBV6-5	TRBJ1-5	CASSRGTGQPQHF
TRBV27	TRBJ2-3	CASSFAGGFSTDTQYF
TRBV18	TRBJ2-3	CASSPQTPGPLTDTQYF
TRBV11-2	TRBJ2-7	CASSLGPGQGTYEQYF
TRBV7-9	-	CASSLRDRGHEQYF
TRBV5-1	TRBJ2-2	CASSQPTGYRGELFF
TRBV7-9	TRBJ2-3	CASSLGGPGTQYF
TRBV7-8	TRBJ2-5	CASSSSGSPGWETQYF
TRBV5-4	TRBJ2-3	CASSLRAGLADTQYF
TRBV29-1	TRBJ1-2	CSVEGATYNYGYTF
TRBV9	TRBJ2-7	CASSVVVAGGAYEQYF
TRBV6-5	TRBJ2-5	CASINTGSGAQYF
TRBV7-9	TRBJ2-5	CASSLERGTQETQYF
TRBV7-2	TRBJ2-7	CASSLQTSGGEQYF
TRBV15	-	CATSRDLPGQTLAKNIQYF
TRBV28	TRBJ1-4	CASSTGGSEKLFF
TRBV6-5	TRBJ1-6	CASSYSEGPVSPLHF
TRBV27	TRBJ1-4	CASIRGEGGKTNEKLFF
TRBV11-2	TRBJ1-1	CASSLGQGGTEAFF
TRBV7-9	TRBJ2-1	CASSSRLAGGNEQFF
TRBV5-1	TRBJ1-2	CASRLDRVNGYTF
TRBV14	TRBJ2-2	CASSKTRRANTGELFF
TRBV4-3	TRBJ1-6	CASSQAQTGGSNSPLHF
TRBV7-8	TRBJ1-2	CASSLGSRRARGYTF
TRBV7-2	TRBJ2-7	CASSTRTGINYEQYF
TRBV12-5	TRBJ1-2	CASGLADRSGYTF
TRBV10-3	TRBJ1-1	CAIKGGKGNTEAFF
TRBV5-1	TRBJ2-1	CASRWLAGGSAYNEQFF
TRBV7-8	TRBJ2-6	CASSLEHYGTGRGGANVLTF
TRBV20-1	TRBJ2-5	CSAGGVATQYF
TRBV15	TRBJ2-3	CATSSSSSTDTQYF
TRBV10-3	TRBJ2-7	CAISESRDGTYEQYF
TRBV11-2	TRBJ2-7	CASSLVAGRNEQYF
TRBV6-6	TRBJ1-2	CASSSEFRSAYGYTF
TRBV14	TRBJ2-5	CASSPRGPGETQYF
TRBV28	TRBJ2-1	CASSSFPNSGGWFF
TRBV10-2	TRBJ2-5	CASRRSAGGGQETQYF
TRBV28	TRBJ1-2	CASTTRGSVYGYTF
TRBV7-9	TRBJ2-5	CASRPPGQETQYF
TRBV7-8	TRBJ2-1	CASSFDWVEQFF
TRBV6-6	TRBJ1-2	CASSGQGYYGYTF
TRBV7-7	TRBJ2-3	CASSLRAGVADTQYF
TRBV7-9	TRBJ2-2	CASSYHINTGELFF
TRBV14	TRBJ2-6	CASRSSGANVLTF
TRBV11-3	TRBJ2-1	CASSLVNRREGKFF
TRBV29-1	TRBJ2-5	CSVVGRETQYF
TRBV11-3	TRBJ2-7	CASGDRVTYEQYF
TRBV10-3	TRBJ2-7	CAISESLAGAYEQYF
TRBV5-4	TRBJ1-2	CASSLTTGHLDGYTF
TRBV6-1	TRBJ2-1	CASSAQPGQGNLGNEQFF
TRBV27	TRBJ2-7	CASSDRDRAYEQYF
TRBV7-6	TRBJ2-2	CASSLQVGLAGPSNTGELFF